This entry lists 5 T cell receptor beta chains sequenced from one sample in a study of blood T cell repertoires in COVID-19. The table came from immunoSEQ multiplex PCR; TCRdb's copy has only in-frame clones and leaves some out. Of some 240,000 clones listed, 75% to 90% are singletons. The material sequenced was peripheral blood. The receptors come from a woman aged 55 to 70 with active or convalescent COVID-19.

For the CDR3, the DNA is TGTGCCACCAGCAGAGGCCAGGGGGGTTCGAGCTACACCTTC. Residues: CATSRGQGGSSYTF. This chain connects TRBV15 to TRBJ1-2; the match to TRBD1 covers 7 bases. V was clipped by 1 base and J by 9 bases; unmatched bases: 8. Germline V gene data show CDR1 as LNHNV and CDR2 as YYDKDF (reference sequence). The CDR3 has 14 amino acids.

The rearrangement joins TRBV2 to TRBJ2-3; tentatively, D is TRBD2 (5 bases). The V and J ends lost 5 bases and 1 base respectively, with 13 bases between them. CDR3 length equals 15 residues. Germline-derived CDR1 and CDR2 are SNHLY and FYNNEI. The CDR3 coding sequence is TGTGCCAGCAGTTGGACTGTTTTTGGCACAGATACGCAGTATTTT. As protein: CASSWTVFGTDTQYF.

The V and J genes are TRBV19 and TRBJ1-1; no definite D call. Trimming pared 6 bases from V and 3 bases from J, leaving 14 bases between. CDR1 is LNHDA and CDR2 is SQIVND in the germline V gene (reference sequence). The CDR3 is made up of 14 amino acids. CDR3 in DNA: TGTGCCAGTAGAGACGGGGTGGAGGACACTGAAGCTTTCTTT. This sequence encodes CASRDGVEDTEAFF. Supplemented by reference TRBV19 and TRBJ1-1, the full variable domain reads DGGITQSPKYLFRKEGQNVTLSCEQNLNHDAMYWYRQDPGQGLRLIYYSQIVNDFQKGDIAEGYSVSREKKESFPLTVTSAQKNPTAFYLCASRDGVEDTEAFFGQGTRLTVV.

The chain uses TRBV6-2 or TRBV6-3 and TRBJ1-5, with a weak D call TRBD1 (6 bases). CDR1 and CDR2 from the germline V gene are MNHEY and SVGEGT. The V end lost 5 bases, the J end lost 0 bases, and 20 bases lay between the germline ends. This CDR3 has 18 amino acids. The chain's CDR3 is CASSRPRGGANSNQPQHF. The CDR3 region has the DNA TGTGCCAGCAGTCGCCCCAGGGGCGGAGCTAATAGCAATCAGCCCCAGCATTTT.

The chain couples TRBV7-9 to TRBJ2-1, with D uncertain. Trimming took 1 base from V and 0 from J, leaving 7 bases between them. This CDR3 spans 15 amino acids. CDR1 SEHNR and CDR2 FQNEAQ come from the germline V gene (reference sequence). The DNA for the CDR3 is TGTGCCAGCAGCTTAGGAACGAGCTCCTACAATGAGCAGTTCTTC. Its protein product is CASSLGTSSYNEQFF.